The rows below give T cell receptor beta chains drawn from one sample of a study of blood T cell repertoires in COVID-19. Method: immunoSEQ multiplex PCR; TCRdb's copy keeps in-frame clones and lacks some. The sample shows 150,000 to 160,000 clones, approximately 85% of them seen only once. The sequenced material came from peripheral blood. Receptor source: a man between 60 and 75 years old with COVID-19, enrolled during active disease. CDR3s include the opening cysteine and the closing phenylalanine or tryptophan. The D gene is left open where the match is weak. Expanded clones get a size class; other rows say once, few or many, or leave the size out.

- - TRBJ1-6 TRBV12-3/TRBV12-4 CASRPPGNSPLHF TGTGCCAGCAGGCCCCCGGGGAATTCACCCCTCCACTTT
- - TRBJ1-5 TRBV6-5 CASRATGPTEEPQHF TGTGCCAGCAGGGCGACAGGCCCTACAGAGGAGCCCCAGCATTTT
- - TRBJ1-2 TRBV10-3 CAISNTGTNGYTF TGTGCCATCAGTAATACAGGGACCAATGGCTACACCTTC
TRBD1 - TRBJ1-4 TRBV6-5 CASSFQGGNEKLFF TGTGCCAGCAGTTTCCAGGGGGGTAATGAAAAACTGTTTTTT
TRBD1 - TRBJ2-7 TRBV7-2 CASSLAGQNTYEQYF TGTGCCAGCAGCTTAGCGGGACAGAACACCTACGAGCAGTACTTC
- - TRBJ1-1 TRBV12-5 CASGTGLNTEAFF TGTGCTAGTGGGACGGGTCTGAACACTGAAGCTTTCTTT
- - TRBJ2-7 TRBV7-2 CASSTFRLEQYF TGTGCCAGCAGCACCTTCCGACTCGAGCAGTACTTC
- - TRBJ1-3 TRBV7-8 CASSGSGVPNSGNTIYF TGTGCCAGCAGCGGGAGTGGGGTTCCCAACTCTGGAAACACCATATATTTT
- once TRBJ1-5 TRBV6-6 CASSATDRSNQPQHF TGTGCCAGCAGTGCAACCGACAGAAGCAATCAGCCCCAGCATTTT
- - TRBJ1-5 TRBV6-5 CASSWTVSNQPQHF TGTGCCAGCAGCTGGACAGTGAGCAATCAGCCCCAGCATTTT
TRBD1 - TRBJ1-1 TRBV24-1 CATSDGQGSEAFF TGTGCCACCAGTGATGGACAGGGGTCGGAAGCTTTCTTT
- - TRBJ2-1 TRBV28 CASSDLEEQFF TGTGCCAGCAGTGATCTCGAGGAGCAGTTCTTC
- - TRBJ1-3 TRBV5-3 CARSLKYGTPEGHSGNTIYF TGTGCCAGAAGCTTAAAATACGGGACCCCGGAGGGGCACTCTGGAAACACCATATATTTT
- - TRBJ1-3 TRBV7-3 CASSKNSGNTIYF TGTGCCAGCAGCAAGAACAGTGGAAACACCATATATTTT
- - TRBJ2-5 TRBV19 CASSVGVETQYF TGTGCCAGTAGTGTGGGAGTGGAGACCCAGTACTTC
- once TRBJ2-5 TRBV5-1 CASSRNQGPQETQYF TGCGCCAGCAGCCGAAACCAGGGCCCACAAGAGACCCAGTACTTC
TRBD1 few TRBJ2-2 TRBV2 CASSGPGTGVVGELFF TGTGCCAGCAGTGGACCCGGGACAGGGGTAGTTGGGGAGCTGTTTTTT
TRBD2 few TRBJ2-3 TRBV9 CASSVGIAGSDTQYF TGTGCCAGCAGCGTAGGGATAGCGGGATCAGATACGCAGTATTTT
TRBD1 once TRBJ2-2 TRBV9 CASSPRQGRTGELFF TGTGCCAGCAGCCCGCGACAGGGTAGAACCGGGGAGCTGTTTTTT
- - TRBJ1-1 TRBV2 CASTPRGGANTEAFF TGTGCCAGCACCCCTAGGGGGGGAGCGAACACTGAAGCTTTCTTT
TRBD2 - TRBJ2-1 TRBV10-3 CAISESSWTSDYNEQFF TGTGCCATCAGTGAGTCCTCTTGGACTAGCGACTACAATGAGCAGTTCTTC
- - TRBJ2-4 TRBV7-9 CASRPLGAAKNIQYF TGTGCCAGCCGCCCTTTGGGGGCAGCCAAAAACATTCAGTACTTC
- once TRBJ1-2 TRBV2 CASRRAEQGKDGYTF TGTGCCAGCCGCCGGGCGGAACAGGGTAAGGACGGCTACACCTTC
TRBD2 - TRBJ2-7 TRBV10-3 CAISESPGGSQGGYEQYF TGTGCCATCAGTGAGTCTCCGGGGGGTTCTCAGGGTGGTTACGAGCAGTACTTC
- - TRBJ2-7 TRBV7-2 CASKGGRGLYEQYF TGTGCCAGCAAGGGTGGAAGGGGCCTCTACGAGCAGTACTTC
TRBD1 - TRBJ2-3 TRBV7-8 CASSNDRGVAADTQYF TGTGCCAGCAGCAACGACAGGGGAGTTGCAGCAGATACGCAGTATTTT
- - TRBJ1-2 TRBV3-1/TRBV3-2 CASSPSRGRGYTF TGTGCCAGCAGCCCTAGCAGGGGAAGGGGCTACACCTTC
TRBD1 - TRBJ1-2 TRBV3-1/TRBV3-2 CASSQGGTGGKCTF TGTGCCAGCAGCCAAGGAGGGACAGGGGGCAAGTGCACCTTC
TRBD1 - TRBJ1-2 TRBV28 CASSFHRGNYGYTF TGTGCCAGCAGTTTTCACAGGGGAAACTATGGCTACACCTTC
TRBD2 - TRBJ2-2 TRBV5-6 CASTQRGGGGTGELFF TGTGCCAGCACCCAAAGGGGAGGCGGGGGAACCGGGGAGCTGTTTTTT
- - TRBJ1-4 TRBV10-3 CAISESSQSNEKLFF TGTGCCATCAGTGAGTCGTCACAGTCTAATGAAAAACTGTTTTTT
TRBD2 - TRBJ2-6 TRBV7-9 CASSRASGGVSGANVLTF TGTGCCAGCAGCCGCGCTAGCGGGGGTGTCTCTGGGGCCAACGTCCTGACTTTC
- - TRBJ2-3 TRBV19 CASSIGQEGTDTQYF TGTGCCAGCTCCATTGGGCAGGAGGGCACAGATACGCAGTATTTT
- few TRBJ1-1 TRBV6-6 CASSSDKMNTEAFF TGTGCCAGCAGTTCCGACAAGATGAACACTGAAGCTTTCTTT
TRBD1 - TRBJ1-1 TRBV18 CASSPGQTNTEAFF TGTGCCAGCTCCCCGGGACAGACGAACACTGAAGCTTTCTTT
- - TRBJ1-2 TRBV5-6 CASSLGQPNYGYTF TGTGCCAGCAGCTTGGGACAGCCTAACTATGGCTACACCTTC
TRBD1 few TRBJ2-3 TRBV19 CASSPVDRVRTDTQYF TGTGCCAGTAGTCCTGTGGACAGGGTGAGGACAGATACGCAGTATTTT
- once TRBJ1-5 TRBV2 CASRTGVNQPQHF TGTGCCAGCAGGACAGGCGTTAATCAGCCCCAGCATTTT
- - TRBJ2-1 TRBV7-8 CASTLTGSHNEQFF TGTGCCAGCACATTAACAGGGTCCCACAATGAGCAGTTCTTC
TRBD2 - TRBJ2-2 TRBV19 CASSRLAGGTNTGELFF TGTGCCAGTAGTAGGCTAGCGGGAGGTACGAACACCGGGGAGCTGTTTTTT
- - TRBJ1-2 TRBV29-1 CSVEKPARGYTF TGCAGCGTTGAAAAGCCCGCTCGGGGCTACACCTTC
TRBD2 - TRBJ2-3 TRBV5-4 CASSPSGTSTDTQYF TGTGCCAGCAGCCCTAGCGGGACTAGCACAGATACGCAGTATTTT
TRBD1 - TRBJ2-7 TRBV19 CASSRDRGDEQYF TGTGCCAGTAGCCGGGACAGGGGAGACGAGCAGTACTTC
TRBD1 - TRBJ2-2 TRBV29-1 CSNRQGGSGELFF TGCAGCAACCGACAGGGTGGTTCCGGGGAGCTGTTTTTT
TRBD2 - TRBJ2-1 TRBV24-1 CATGLAGGPKNEQFF TGTGCCACCGGGCTAGCGGGAGGGCCGAAGAATGAGCAGTTCTTC
- - TRBJ1-1 TRBV3-1/TRBV3-2 CASSEQGVGTEAFF TGTGCCAGCAGCGAACAGGGAGTCGGCACTGAAGCTTTCTTT
- - TRBJ1-6 TRBV7-9 CASSSSTGFYNSPLHF TGTGCCAGCAGCTCATCCACAGGGTTCTATAATTCACCCCTCCACTTT
- - TRBJ1-3 TRBV5-4 CASSLGQGTSHGNTIYF TGTGCCAGCAGCTTGGGTCAGGGAACTTCACATGGAAACACCATATATTTT
- - TRBJ1-5 TRBV6-1 CASSEALSNQPQHF TGTGCCAGCAGTGAAGCCCTTAGCAATCAGCCCCAGCATTTT
- once TRBJ1-6 TRBV3-1/TRBV3-2 CASSPIGEGSNSPLHF TGTGCCAGCAGCCCAATTGGGGAAGGGAGTAATTCACCCCTCCACTTT
- - TRBJ2-5 TRBV29-1 CSVDGGGKTQYF TGCAGCGTTGATGGCGGAGGGAAGACCCAGTACTTC